This T cell receptor (beta chain) was captured by sequencing in a study of CD8+ T cells in alopecia areata. Whole-study results and caveats: Under tofacitinib, numerous expanded lesional clonotypes remained detectable in scalp and blood.

On this clone: Antigen unknown.

cDNA prepared by RNA extraction and subsequent reverse transcription served as the template for sequencing. TCRdb's table, derived via immunoSEQ multiplex PCR, lists solely in-frame clones and lacks some. The table includes some 190,000 clones, roughly three fifths detected once. This CDR3 spans 15 amino acids. V dropped 0 bases and J dropped 5 bases, with 11 bases sitting between them. Germline lookup yields CDR1 LNHNV and CDR2 YYDKDF (reference sequence). Stated treatment: oral pan-JAK inhibitor, 5-10 mg twice daily. The material sequenced was CD4+ T cells sorted from blood, taken at week 4, from a patient treated with tofacitinib. This chain connects TRBV15 to TRBJ1-5; no clear D. The sequence came from a human donor with alopecia areata. In DNA form, the CDR3 reads TGTGCCACCAGCAGAGATGTTGGGTGGGATCAGCCCCAGCATTTT. It yields the protein CATSRDVGWDQPQHF.